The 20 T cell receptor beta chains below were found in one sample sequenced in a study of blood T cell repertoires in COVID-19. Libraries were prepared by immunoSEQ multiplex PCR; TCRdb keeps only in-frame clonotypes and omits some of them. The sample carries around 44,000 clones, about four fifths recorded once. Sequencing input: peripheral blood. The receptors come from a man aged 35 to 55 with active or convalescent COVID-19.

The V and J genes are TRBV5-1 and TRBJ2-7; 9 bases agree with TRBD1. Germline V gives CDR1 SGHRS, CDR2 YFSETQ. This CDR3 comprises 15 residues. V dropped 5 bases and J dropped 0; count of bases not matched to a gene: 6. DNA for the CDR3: TGCGCCAGCAGTGCTCGGGGACAGGGCTCCTACGAGCAGTACTTC. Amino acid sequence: CASSARGQGSYEQYF. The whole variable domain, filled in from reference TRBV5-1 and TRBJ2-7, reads KAGVTQTPRYLIKTRGQQVTLSCSPISGHRSVSWYQQTPGQGLQFLFEYFSETQRNKGNFPGRFSGRQFSNSRSEMNVSTLELGDSALYLCASSARGQGSYEQYFGPGTRLTVT.

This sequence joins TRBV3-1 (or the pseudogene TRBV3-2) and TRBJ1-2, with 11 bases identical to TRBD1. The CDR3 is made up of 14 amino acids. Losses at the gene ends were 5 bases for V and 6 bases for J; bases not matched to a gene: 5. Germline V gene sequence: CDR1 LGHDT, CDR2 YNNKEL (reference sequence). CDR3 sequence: CASSRTGGSDGYTF. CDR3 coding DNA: TGTGCCAGCAGCAGGACAGGGGGCTCCGATGGCTACACCTTC.

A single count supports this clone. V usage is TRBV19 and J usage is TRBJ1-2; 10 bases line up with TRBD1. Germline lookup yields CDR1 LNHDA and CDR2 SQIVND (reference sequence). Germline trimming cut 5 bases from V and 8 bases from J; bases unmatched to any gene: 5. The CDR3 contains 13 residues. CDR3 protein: CASSLGQGRGYTF. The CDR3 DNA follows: TGTGCCAGTAGTTTGGGACAGGGGCGCGGCTACACCTTC.

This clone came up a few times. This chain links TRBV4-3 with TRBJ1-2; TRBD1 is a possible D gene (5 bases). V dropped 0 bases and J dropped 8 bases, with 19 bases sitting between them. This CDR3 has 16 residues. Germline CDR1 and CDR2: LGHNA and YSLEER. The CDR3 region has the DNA TGCGCCAGCAGCCAAGATGACGGCAGGGTCTTGGGGGGCTACACCTTC. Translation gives CASSQDDGRVLGGYTF.

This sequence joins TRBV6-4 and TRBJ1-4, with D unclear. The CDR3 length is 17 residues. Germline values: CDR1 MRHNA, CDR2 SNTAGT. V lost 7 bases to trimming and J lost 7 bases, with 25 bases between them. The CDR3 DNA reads TGTGCCAGCAATACTACACGGGTTAGGCCCCTAGCTGAAAAACTGTTTTTT. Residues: CASNTTRVRPLAEKLFF.

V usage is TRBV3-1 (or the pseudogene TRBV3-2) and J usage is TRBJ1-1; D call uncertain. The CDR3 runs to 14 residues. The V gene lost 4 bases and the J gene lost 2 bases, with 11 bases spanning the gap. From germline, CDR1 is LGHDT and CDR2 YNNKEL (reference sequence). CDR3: CASSPGGPNTEAFF. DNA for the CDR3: TGTGCCAGCAGCCCGGGAGGACCTAACACTGAAGCTTTCTTT.

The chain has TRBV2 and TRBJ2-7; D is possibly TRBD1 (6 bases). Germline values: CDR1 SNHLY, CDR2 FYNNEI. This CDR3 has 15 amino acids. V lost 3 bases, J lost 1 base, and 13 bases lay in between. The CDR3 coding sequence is TGTGCCAGCAGTGAGAGACAGGTGCCTTCCTACGAGCAGTACTTC. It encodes CASSERQVPSYEQYF.

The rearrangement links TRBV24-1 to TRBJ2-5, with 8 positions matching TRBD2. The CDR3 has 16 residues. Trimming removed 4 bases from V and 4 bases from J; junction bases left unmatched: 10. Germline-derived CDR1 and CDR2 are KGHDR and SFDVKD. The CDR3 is CATSDPGTGGRETQYF. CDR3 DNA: TGTGCCACCAGTGACCCTGGGACGGGAGGGCGAGAGACCCAGTACTTC.

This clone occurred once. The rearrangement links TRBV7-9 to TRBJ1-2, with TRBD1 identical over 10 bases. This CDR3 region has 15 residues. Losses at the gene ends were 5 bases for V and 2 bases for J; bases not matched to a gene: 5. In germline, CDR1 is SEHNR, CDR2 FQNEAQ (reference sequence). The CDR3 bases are TGTGCCAGCAGCGCAAGGGACAGGGGCAACTATGGCTACACCTTC. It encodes CASSARDRGNYGYTF.

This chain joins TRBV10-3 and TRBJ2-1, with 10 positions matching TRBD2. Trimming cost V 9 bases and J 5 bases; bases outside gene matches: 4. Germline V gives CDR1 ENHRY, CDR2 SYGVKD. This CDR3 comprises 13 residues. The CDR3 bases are TGTGCCATAACTAGCGGGGCAAACAATGAGCAGTTCTTC. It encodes CAITSGANNEQFF.

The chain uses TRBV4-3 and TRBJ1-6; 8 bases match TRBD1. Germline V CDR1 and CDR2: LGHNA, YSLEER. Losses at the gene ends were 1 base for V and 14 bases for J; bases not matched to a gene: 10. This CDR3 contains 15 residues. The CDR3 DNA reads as TGCGCCAGCAGCCAAGGGTGGCAGGGGGCGCGGGCCCTCCACTTT. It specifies CASSQGWQGARALHF.

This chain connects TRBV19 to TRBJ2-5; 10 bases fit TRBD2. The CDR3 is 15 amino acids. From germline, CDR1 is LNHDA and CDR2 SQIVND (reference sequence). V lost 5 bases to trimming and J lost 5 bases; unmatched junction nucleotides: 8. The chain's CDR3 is CASSPLAGGVETQYF. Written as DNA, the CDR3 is TGTGCCAGTAGTCCATTAGCGGGAGGAGTGGAGACCCAGTACTTC.

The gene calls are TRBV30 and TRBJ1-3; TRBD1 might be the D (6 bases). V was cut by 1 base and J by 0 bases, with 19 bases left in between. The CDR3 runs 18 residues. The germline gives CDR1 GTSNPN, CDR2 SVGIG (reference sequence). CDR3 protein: CAWSGRRGGGSSGNTIYF. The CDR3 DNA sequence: TGTGCCTGGAGTGGGAGAAGAGGGGGTGGGAGCTCTGGAAACACCATATATTTT.

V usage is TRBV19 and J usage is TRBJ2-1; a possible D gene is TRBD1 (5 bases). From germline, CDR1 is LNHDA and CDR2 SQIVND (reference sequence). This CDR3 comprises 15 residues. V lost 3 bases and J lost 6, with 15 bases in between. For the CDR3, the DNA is TGTGCCAGTAGTATTGGGTCAGGGCGCGCCAATGAGCAGTTCTTC. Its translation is CASSIGSGRANEQFF.

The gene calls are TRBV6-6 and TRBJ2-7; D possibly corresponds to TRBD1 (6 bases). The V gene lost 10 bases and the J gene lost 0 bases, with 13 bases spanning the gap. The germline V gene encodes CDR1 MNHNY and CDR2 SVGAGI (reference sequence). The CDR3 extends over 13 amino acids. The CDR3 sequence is CATTRGSSYEQYF. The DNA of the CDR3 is TGTGCCACGACCAGGGGATCCTCCTACGAGCAGTACTTC.

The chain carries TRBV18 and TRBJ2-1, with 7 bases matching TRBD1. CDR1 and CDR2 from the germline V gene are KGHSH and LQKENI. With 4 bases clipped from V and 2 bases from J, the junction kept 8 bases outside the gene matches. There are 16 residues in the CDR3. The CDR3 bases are TGTGCCAGCTCACGGGGACAGTCAGGTCCCTACAATGAGCAGTTCTTC. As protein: CASSRGQSGPYNEQFF. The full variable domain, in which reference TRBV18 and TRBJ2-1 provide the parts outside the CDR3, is NAGVMQNPRHLVRRRGQEARLRCSPMKGHSHVYWYRQLPEEGLKFMVYLQKENIIDESGMPKERFSAEFPKEGPSILRIQQVVRGDSAAYFCASSRGQSGPYNEQFFGPGTRLTVL.

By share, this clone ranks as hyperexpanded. This chain's CDR3 is CASNPTGAAYEQYF. The DNA for the CDR3 is TGTGCCAGCAACCCGACAGGGGCGGCCTACGAGCAGTACTTC. The J gene is TRBJ2-7, the V gene TRBV6-5; 8 nucleotides match TRBD1. Germline CDR1 is MNHEY and CDR2 is SVGAGI. The length of the CDR3 is 14 residues. With V trimmed by 7 bases and J by 2 bases, 7 bases remained unmatched.

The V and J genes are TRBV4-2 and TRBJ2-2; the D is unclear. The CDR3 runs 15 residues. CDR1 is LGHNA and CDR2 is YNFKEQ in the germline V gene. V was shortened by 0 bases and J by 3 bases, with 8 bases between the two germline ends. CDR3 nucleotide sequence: TGTGCCAGCAGCCAAGAGATGAGCGACACCGGGGAGCTGTTTTTT. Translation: CASSQEMSDTGELFF.

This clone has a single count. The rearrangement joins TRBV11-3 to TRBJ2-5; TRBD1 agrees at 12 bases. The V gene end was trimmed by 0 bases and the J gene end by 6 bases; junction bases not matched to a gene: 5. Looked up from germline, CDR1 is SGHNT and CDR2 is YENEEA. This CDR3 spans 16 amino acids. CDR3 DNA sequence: TGTGCCAGCAGCTTAGAAGGGACAGGGGGCGGAAAGACCCAGTACTTC. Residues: CASSLEGTGGGKTQYF. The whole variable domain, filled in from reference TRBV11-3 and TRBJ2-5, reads EAGVVQSPRYKIIEKKQPVAFWCNPISGHNTLYWYLQNLGQGPELLIRYENEEAVDDSQLPKDRFSAERLKGVDSTLKIQPAELGDSAVYLCASSLEGTGGGKTQYFGPGTRLLVL.

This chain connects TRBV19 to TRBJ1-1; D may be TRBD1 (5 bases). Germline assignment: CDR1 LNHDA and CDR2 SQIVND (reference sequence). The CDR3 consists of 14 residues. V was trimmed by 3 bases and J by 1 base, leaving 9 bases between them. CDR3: CASSMRQGNTEAFF. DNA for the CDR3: TGTGCCAGTAGTATGAGGCAGGGGAACACTGAAGCTTTCTTT.